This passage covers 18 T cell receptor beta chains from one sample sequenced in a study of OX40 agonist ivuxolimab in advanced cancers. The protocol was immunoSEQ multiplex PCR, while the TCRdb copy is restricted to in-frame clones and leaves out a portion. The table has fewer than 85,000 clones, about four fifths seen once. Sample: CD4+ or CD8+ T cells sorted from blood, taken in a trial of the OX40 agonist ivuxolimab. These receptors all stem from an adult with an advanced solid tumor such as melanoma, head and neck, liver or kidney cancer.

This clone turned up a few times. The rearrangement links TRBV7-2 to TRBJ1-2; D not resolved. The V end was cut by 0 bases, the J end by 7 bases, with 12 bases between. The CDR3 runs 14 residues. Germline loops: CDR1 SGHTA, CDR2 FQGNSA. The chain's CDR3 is CASSLASRHGGYTF. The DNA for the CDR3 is TGTGCCAGCAGCTTAGCGTCCCGACACGGTGGCTACACCTTC.

The DNA for the CDR3 is TGCGCCAGCAGCCAAGACCGGGACTTTCAAGAGACCCAGTACTTC. Its protein product is CASSQDRDFQETQYF. This sequence joins TRBV4-1 and TRBJ2-5; possible D gene TRBD2, 6 bases. The CDR3 covers 15 residues. The V and J ends lost 0 bases and 2 bases respectively, with 10 bases between them. Germline lookup yields CDR1 MGHRA and CDR2 YSYEKL.

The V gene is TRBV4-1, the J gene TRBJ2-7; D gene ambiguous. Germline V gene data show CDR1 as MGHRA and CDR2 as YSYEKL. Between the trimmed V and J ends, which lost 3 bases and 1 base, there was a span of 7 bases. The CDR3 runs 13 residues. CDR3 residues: CASSQGNSYEQYF. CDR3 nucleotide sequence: TGCGCCAGCAGCCAGGGGAATTCCTACGAGCAGTACTTC.

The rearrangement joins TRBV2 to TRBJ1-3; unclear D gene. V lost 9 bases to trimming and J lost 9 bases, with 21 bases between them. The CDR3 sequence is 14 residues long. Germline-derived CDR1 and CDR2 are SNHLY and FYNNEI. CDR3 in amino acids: CASTWDGSLGTIYF. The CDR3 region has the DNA TGTGCCAGTACTTGGGATGGATCTCTAGGCACCATATATTTT.

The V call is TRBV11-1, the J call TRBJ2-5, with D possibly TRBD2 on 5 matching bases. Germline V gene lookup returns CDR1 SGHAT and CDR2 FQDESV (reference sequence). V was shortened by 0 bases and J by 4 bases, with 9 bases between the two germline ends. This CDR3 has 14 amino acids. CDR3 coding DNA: TGTGCCAGCAGCTTAGCTGGCCGGGGAGAGACCCAGTACTTC. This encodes CASSLAGRGETQYF. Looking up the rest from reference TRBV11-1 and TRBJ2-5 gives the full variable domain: EAEVAQSPRYKITEKSQAVAFWCDPISGHATLYWYRQILGQGPELLVQFQDESVVDDSQLPKDRFSAERLKGVDSTLKIQPAELGDSAMYLCASSLAGRGETQYFGPGTRLLVL.

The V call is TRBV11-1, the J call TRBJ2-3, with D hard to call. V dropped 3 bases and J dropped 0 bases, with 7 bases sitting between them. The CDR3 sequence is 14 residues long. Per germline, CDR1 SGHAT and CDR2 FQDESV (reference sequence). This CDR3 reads CASSFLSSTDTQYF. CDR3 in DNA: TGTGCCAGCAGCTTTTTGTCTAGCACAGATACGCAGTATTTT.

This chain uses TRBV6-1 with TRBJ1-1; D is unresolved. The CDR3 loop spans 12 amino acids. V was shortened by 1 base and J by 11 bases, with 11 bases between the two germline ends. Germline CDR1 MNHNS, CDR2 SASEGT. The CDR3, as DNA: TGTGCCAGCAGTGAAGGAATGCTGGTGGCTTTCTTT. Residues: CASSEGMLVAFF.

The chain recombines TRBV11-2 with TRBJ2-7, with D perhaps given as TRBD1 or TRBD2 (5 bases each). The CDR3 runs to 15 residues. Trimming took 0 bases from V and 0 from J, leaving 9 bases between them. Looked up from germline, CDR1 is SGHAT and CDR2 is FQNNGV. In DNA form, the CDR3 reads TGTGCCAGCAGCTTAGATGGGGGTAGCTCCTACGAGCAGTACTTC. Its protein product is CASSLDGGSSYEQYF.

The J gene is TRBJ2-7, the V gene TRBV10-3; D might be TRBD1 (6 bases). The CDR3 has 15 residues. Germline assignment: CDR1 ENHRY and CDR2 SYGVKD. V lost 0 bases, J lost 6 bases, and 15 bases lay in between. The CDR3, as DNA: TGTGCCATCAGTGAGTCTACAGGGAAGGTCACCGAGCAGTACTTC. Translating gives CAISESTGKVTEQYF.

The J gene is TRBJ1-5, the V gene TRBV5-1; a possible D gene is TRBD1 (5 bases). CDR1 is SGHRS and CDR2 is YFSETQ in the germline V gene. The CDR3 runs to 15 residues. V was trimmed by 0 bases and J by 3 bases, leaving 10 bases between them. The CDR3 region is CASSLGQGPNQPQHF. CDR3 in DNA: TGCGCCAGCAGCTTGGGGCAGGGTCCCAATCAGCCCCAGCATTTT.

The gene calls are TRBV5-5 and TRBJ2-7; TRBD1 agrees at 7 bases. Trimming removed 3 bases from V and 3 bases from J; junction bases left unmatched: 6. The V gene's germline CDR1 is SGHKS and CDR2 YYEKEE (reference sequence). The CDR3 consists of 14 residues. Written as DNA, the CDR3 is TGTGCCAGCAGCTCTTCGACAGGGAACTACGAGCAGTACTTC. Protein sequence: CASSSSTGNYEQYF.

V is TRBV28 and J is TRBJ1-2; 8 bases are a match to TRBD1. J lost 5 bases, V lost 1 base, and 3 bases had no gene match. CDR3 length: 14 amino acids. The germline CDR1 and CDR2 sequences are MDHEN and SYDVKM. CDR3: CASSLYDRGYGYTF. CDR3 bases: TGTGCCAGCAGTTTATACGACAGGGGATATGGCTACACCTTC.

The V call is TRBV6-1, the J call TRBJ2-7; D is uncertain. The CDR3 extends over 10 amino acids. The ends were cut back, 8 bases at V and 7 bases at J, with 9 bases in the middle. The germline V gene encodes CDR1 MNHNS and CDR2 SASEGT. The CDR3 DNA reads TGTGCCAGCGGCCGAAGGGAGCAGTACTTC. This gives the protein CASGRREQYF.

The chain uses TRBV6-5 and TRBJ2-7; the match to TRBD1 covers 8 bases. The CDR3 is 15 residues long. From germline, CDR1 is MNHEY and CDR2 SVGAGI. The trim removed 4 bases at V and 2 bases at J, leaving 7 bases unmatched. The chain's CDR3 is CASSSETGDTYEQYF. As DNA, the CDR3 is TGTGCCAGCAGTTCCGAGACAGGGGACACCTACGAGCAGTACTTC.

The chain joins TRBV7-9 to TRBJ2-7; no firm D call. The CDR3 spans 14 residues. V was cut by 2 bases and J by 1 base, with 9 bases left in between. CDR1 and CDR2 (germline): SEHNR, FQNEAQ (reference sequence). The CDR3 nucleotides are TGTGCCAGCAGCTTAACGTATTCTTCCTACGAGCAGTACTTC. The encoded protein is CASSLTYSSYEQYF. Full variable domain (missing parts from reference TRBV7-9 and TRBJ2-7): DTGVSQNPRHKITKRGQNVTFRCDPISEHNRLYWYRQTLGQGPEFLTYFQNEAQLEKSRLLSDRFSAERPKGSFSTLEIQRTEQGDSAMYLCASSLTYSSYEQYFGPGTRLTVT.

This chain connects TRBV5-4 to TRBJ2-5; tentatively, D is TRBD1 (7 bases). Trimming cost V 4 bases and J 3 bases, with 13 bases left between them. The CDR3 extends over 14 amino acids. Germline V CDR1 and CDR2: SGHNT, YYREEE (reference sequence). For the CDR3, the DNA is TGTGCCAGCAGCCAGGGGGGTTCGAAAGAGACCCAGTACTTC. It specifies CASSQGGSKETQYF.

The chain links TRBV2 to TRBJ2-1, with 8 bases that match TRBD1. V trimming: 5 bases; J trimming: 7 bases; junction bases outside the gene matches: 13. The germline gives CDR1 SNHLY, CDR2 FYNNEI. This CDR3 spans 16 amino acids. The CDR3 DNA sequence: TGTGCCAGCAGTAGTACAGGGGGTGGGGGCATAAATGAGCAGTTCTTC. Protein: CASSSTGGGGINEQFF. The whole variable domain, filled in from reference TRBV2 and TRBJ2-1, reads EPEVTQTPSHQVTQMGQEVILRCVPISNHLYFYWYRQILGQKVEFLVSFYNNEISEKSEIFDDQFSVERPDGSNFTLKIRSTKLEDSAMYFCASSSTGGGGINEQFFGPGTRLTVL.

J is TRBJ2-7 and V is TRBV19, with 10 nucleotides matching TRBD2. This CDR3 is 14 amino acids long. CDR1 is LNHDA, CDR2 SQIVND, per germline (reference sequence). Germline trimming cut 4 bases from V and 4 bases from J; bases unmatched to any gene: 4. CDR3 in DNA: TGTGCCAGTAGTAGGACTAGCGGAGTATACGAGCAGTACTTC. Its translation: CASSRTSGVYEQYF.